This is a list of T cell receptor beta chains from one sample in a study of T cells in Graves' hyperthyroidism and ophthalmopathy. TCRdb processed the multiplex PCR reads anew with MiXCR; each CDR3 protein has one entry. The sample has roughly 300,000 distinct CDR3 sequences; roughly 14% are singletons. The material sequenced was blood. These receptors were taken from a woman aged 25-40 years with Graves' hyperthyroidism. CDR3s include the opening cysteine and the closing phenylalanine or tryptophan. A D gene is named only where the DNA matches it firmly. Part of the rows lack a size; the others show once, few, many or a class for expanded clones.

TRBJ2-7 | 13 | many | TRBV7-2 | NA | TGTGCCAGCAGCTTATTTCGCGCCTACGAGCAGTACTTC | CASSLFRAYEQYF
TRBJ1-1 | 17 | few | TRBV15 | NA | TGTGCCACCAGCAGAGACAAGACAGGCCCAGCGAGCACTGAAGCTTTCTTT | CATSRDKTGPASTEAFF
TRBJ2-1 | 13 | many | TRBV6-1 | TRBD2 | TGTGCCAGCAGTCAAGCGGGAGGGAGAGAGCAGTTCTTC | CASSQAGGREQFF
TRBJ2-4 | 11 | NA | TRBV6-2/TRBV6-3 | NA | TGTGCCATAAGCAGGGCGGACGTTCAGTACTTC | CAISRADVQYF
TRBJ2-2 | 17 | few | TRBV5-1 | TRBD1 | TGCGCCAGCAGCTTGGGAGACAGGGGGCAAAACACCGGGGAGCTGTTTTTT | CASSLGDRGQNTGELFF
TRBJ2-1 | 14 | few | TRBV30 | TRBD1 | TGTGCCTGGAGTGTGGGACAGGGTTACAATGAGCAGTTCTTC | CAWSVGQGYNEQFF
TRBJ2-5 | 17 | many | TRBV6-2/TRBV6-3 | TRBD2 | TGTGCCAGCAGAACAACCGGGACTAGCGGGAGTGAAGAGACCCAGTACTTC | CASRTTGTSGSEETQYF
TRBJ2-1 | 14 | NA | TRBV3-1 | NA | TGTGCCAGCAGCCAAGATAACCGCCCCGGTGAGCAGTTCTTC | CASSQDNRPGEQFF
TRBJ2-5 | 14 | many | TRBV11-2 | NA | TGTGCCAGCAGCTCGGTCATGCGGCAAGAGACCCAGTACTTC | CASSSVMRQETQYF
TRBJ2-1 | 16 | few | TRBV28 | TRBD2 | TGTGCCAGCAATCTAGCGGGAGGGCCGGGCTACAATGAGCAGTTCTTC | CASNLAGGPGYNEQFF
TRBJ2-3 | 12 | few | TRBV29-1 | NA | TGCAGCGTTGAATCGAGGGGGGATACGCAGTATTTT | CSVESRGDTQYF
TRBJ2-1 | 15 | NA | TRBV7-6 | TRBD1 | TGTGCCAGCAGCTTAGCGCCGGACAGGTCCAATGAGCAGTTCTTC | CASSLAPDRSNEQFF
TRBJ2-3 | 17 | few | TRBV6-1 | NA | TGTGCCAGCAGTTCTGCGCGAGGGCCGTTGGGCACAGATACGCAGTATTTT | CASSSARGPLGTDTQYF
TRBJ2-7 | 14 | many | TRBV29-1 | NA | TGCAGCGTAGGGCAGGGGCGCGCAGGTTACGAGCAGTACTTC | CSVGQGRAGYEQYF
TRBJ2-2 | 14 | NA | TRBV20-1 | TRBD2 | TGCAGTGCGGCGTCCAGCGGGAGAGTCGGGGAGCTGTCTTTT | CSAASSGRVGELSF
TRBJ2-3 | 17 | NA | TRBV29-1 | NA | TGCAGCGTTGAAGTTTTGGGCAAACGTGTAGTCACAGATACGCAGTATTTT | CSVEVLGKRVVTDTQYF
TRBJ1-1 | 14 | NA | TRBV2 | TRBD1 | TGTGCCAGCAGCCACAGGGACAGTCGTTCGAAAGCTTTCTTT | CASSHRDSRSKAFF
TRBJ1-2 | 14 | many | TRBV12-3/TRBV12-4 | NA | TGTGCCAGCAGTTTAGACAGATCGGCGGTTGGCTACACCTTC | CASSLDRSAVGYTF
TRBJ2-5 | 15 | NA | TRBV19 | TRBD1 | TGTGCCAGTAGTACCCCGACAGGGGGCCTCAAGACCCAGTACTTC | CASSTPTGGLKTQYF
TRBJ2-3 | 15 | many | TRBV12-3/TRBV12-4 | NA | TGTGCCAGCAGGGTCGGCGGGCTTGCCACAGATACGCAGTATTTT | CASRVGGLATDTQYF
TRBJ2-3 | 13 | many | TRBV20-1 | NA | TGCAGTGCTCTGGGCACGCAGGGAGATACGCAGTATTTT | CSALGTQGDTQYF
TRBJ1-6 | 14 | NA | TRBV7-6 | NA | TGTGCCAGCAGCCCTCTAATGGAGAATTCACCCCTCCACTTT | CASSPLMENSPLHF
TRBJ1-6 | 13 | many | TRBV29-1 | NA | TGCAGCGGAGGGGGGAATGATAATTCACCCCTCCACTTT | CSGGGNDNSPLHF
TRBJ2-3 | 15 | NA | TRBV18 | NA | TGTGCCAGCTCACCTCCAGCGCTGGAGGCAGATACGCAGTATTTT | CASSPPALEADTQYF
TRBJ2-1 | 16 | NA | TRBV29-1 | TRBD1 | TGCAGCGTGCTCCGAAGCCGGGACAGCGCTATGAATGAGCAGTTCTTC | CSVLRSRDSAMNEQFF
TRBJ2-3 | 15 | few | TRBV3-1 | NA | TGTGCCAGCAGCCAAAACAGCATAGGCACAGATACGCAGTATTTT | CASSQNSIGTDTQYF
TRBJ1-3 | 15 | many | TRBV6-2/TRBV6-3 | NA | TGTGCCAGCAGTTACAGGACCCGATCTGGAAACACCATATATTTT | CASSYRTRSGNTIYF
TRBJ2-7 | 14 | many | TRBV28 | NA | TGTGCCAGCAAGCCCGTCCAAGAGTACGGCGAGCAGTACTTC | CASKPVQEYGEQYF
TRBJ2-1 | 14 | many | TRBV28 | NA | TGTGCCAGCAGTCGGGACTTCTCCTACAATGAGCAGTTCTTC | CASSRDFSYNEQFF
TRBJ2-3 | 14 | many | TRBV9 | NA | TGTGCCAGCAGCGTAGTGGGGGACACAGATACGCAGTATTTT | CASSVVGDTDTQYF
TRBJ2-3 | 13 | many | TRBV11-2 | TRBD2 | TGTGCCAGCAGCCCAGCGGGACTGTATACGCAGTATTTT | CASSPAGLYTQYF
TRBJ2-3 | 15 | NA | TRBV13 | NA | TGTGCCAGCAGCTCCCCCCTCAGCAGCGGAGATACGCAGTATTTT | CASSSPLSSGDTQYF
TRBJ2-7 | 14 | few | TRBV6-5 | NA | TGTGCCAGCAGTTACCAGTCCCCAGACTACGAGCAGTACTTC | CASSYQSPDYEQYF
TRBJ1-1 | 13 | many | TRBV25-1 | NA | TGTGCCAGCATTAATGCGAGGAACACTGAAGCTTTCTTT | CASINARNTEAFF
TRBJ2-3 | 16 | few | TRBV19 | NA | TGTGCCAGTAGTATTGCATCGGGCCCCGGAACAGATACGCAGTATTTT | CASSIASGPGTDTQYF
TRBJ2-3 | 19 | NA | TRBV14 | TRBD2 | TGTGCCAGCAGCCAAGCGCCGGGACTAGCGGAGCTGGTAACAGATACGCAGTATTTT | CASSQAPGLAELVTDTQYF
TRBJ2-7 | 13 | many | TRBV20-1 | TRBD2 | TGCAGTGCTAGACTAGCGGGAGTGGGCGAGCAGTACTTC | CSARLAGVGEQYF
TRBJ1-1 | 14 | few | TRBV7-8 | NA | TGTGCCAGCAGCTCGGGACGTGTGCCTCTCGACGCTTTCTTT | CASSSGRVPLDAFF
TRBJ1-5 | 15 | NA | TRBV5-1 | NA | TGCGCCAGCAGCTTGATAGGAGGGACGGGGCAGCCCCAGCATTTT | CASSLIGGTGQPQHF
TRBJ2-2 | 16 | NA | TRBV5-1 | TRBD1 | TGCGCCAGCAGCCGGACCGGGACAGGGAAGCCCGGGGAGCTGTTTTTT | CASSRTGTGKPGELFF
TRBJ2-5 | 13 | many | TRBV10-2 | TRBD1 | TGCGCCAGCACCCGGACAGGGCGGGAGACCCAGTACTTC | CASTRTGRETQYF
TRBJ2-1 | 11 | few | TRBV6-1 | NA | TGTGCCAGCAGGTGGGGAGATGAGCAGTTCTTC | CASRWGDEQFF
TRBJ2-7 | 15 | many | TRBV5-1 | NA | TGCGCCAGCAGCTTGGATACCGGGCCTCGCTACGAGCAGTACTTC | CASSLDTGPRYEQYF
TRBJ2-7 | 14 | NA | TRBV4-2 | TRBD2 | TGTGCCAGCAGCCCGCGAGCGGGAGGCTACGAGCAGTACTTC | CASSPRAGGYEQYF
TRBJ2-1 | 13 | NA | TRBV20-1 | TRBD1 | TGCTCTCACCCGGGACAGGGGGCGTCTGAGCAGTTCTTC | CSHPGQGASEQFF
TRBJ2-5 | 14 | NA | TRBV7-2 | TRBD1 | TGTGCCAGCAGCCGCCCTGACAGGGAAAAGACCCAGTACTTC | CASSRPDREKTQYF
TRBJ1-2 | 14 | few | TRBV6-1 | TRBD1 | TGTGCCAGCAAATCGACAGGGGCTGGGCAGGGCTACACCTTC | CASKSTGAGQGYTF
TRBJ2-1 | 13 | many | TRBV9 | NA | TGTGCCAGCAGCGTAGCCTATTACAATGAGCAGTTCTTC | CASSVAYYNEQFF
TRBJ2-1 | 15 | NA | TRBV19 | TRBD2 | TGTGCCAGTAGCCCCGGGACTAGCGACTACAGTGAGCAGTTCTTC | CASSPGTSDYSEQFF
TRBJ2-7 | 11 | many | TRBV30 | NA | TGTGCCTGGGCCCACGGCTACGAGCAGTACTTC | CAWAHGYEQYF
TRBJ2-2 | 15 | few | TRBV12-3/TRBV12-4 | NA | TGTGCCAGCAGTCCCAGGACACGGAACACCGGGGAGCTGTTTTTT | CASSPRTRNTGELFF
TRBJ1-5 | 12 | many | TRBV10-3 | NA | TGTGCCATCCGACAGGATAATCAGCCCCAGCATTTT | CAIRQDNQPQHF